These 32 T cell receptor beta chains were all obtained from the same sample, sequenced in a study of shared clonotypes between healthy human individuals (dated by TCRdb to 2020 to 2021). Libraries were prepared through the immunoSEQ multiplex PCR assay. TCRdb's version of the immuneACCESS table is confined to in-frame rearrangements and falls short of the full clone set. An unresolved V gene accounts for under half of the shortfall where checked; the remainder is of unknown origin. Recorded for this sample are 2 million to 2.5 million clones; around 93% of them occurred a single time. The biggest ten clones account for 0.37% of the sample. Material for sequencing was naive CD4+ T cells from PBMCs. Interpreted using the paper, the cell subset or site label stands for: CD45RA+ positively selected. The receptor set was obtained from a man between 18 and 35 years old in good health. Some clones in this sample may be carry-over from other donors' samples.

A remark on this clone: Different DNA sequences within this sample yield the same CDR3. CDR3 DNA: TGTGCCAGCAGCTTTCTTAGCACAGATACGCAGTATTTT. Encoded protein: CASSFLSTDTQYF. J is TRBJ2-3 and V is TRBV7-9, with D uncertain. In germline, CDR1 is SEHNR, CDR2 FQNEAQ (reference sequence). This CDR3 spans 13 amino acids. V was cut by 3 bases and J by 0 bases, with 4 bases left in between.

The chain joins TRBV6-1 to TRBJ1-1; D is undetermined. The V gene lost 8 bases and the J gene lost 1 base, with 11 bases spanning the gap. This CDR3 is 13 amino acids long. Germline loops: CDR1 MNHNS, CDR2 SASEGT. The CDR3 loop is CASALKANTEAFF. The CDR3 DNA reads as TGTGCCAGCGCTCTGAAAGCGAACACTGAAGCTTTCTTT.

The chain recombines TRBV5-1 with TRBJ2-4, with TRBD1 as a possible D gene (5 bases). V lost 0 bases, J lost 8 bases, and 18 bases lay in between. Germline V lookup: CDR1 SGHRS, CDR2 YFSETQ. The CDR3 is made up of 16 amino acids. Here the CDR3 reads CASSLGSRGRTDIQYF. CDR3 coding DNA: TGCGCCAGCAGCTTGGGCAGTAGGGGTCGGACGGACATTCAGTACTTC.

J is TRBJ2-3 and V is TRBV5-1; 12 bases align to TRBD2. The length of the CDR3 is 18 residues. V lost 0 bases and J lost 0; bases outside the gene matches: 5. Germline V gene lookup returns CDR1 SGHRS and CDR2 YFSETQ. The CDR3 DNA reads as TGCGCCAGCAGCTTGGAGGGGACTAGCGGGCTTAGCACAGATACGCAGTATTTT. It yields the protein CASSLEGTSGLSTDTQYF. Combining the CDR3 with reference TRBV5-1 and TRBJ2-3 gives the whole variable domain KAGVTQTPRYLIKTRGQQVTLSCSPISGHRSVSWYQQTPGQGLQFLFEYFSETQRNKGNFPGRFSGRQFSNSRSEMNVSTLELGDSALYLCASSLEGTSGLSTDTQYFGPGTRLTVL.

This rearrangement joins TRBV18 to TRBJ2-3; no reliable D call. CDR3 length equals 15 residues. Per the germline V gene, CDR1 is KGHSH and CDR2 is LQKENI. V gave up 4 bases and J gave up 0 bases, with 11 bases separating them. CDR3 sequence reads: CASSLTASSTDTQYF. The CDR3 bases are TGTGCCAGCTCACTAACAGCCTCTAGCACAGATACGCAGTATTTT.

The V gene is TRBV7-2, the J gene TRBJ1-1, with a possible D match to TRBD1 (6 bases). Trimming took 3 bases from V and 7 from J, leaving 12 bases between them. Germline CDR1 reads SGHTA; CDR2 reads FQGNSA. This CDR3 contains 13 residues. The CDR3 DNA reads TGTGCCAGCAGCTTCGCCACACAGGGTGAAGCTTTCTTT. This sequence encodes CASSFATQGEAFF. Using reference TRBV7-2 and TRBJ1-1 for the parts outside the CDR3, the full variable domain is GAGVSQSPSNKVTEKGKDVELRCDPISGHTALYWYRQSLGQGLEFLIYFQGNSAPDKSGLPSDRFSAERTGGSVSTLTIQRTQQEDSAVYLCASSFATQGEAFFGQGTRLTVV.

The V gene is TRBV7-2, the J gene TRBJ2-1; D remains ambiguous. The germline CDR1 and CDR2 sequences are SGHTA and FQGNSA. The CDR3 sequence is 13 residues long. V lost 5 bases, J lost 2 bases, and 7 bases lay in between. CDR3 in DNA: TGTGCCAGCAGCGTGGGGACCTACAATGAGCAGTTCTTC. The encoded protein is CASSVGTYNEQFF.

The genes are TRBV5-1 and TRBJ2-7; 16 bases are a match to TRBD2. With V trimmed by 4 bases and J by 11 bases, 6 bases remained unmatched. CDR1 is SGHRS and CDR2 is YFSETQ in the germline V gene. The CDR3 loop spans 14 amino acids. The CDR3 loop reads CASSPGLAGGQKYF. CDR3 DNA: TGCGCCAGCAGCCCGGGACTAGCGGGAGGGCAAAAGTACTTC.

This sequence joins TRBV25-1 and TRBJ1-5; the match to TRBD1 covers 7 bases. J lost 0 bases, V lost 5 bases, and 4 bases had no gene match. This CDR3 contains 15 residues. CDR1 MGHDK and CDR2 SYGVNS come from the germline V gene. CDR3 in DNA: TGTGCCAGCAGTATACAGGGGACTAGCAATCAGCCCCAGCATTTT. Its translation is CASSIQGTSNQPQHF.

CDR3 bases: TGTGCCAGCAGCTTTCTGACGCCTGCAGATACGCAGTATTTT. As protein: CASSFLTPADTQYF. The chain combines TRBV7-3 with TRBJ2-3; D not certain. Germline CDR1 is SGHTA and CDR2 is FQGTGA. This CDR3 contains 14 residues. The V and J ends lost 3 bases and 4 bases respectively, with 11 bases between them. The full variable domain, its missing parts supplied by reference TRBV7-3 and TRBJ2-3, is GAGVSQTPSNKVTEKGKYVELRCDPISGHTALYWYRQSLGQGPEFLIYFQGTGAADDSGLPNDRFFAVRPEGSVSTLKIQRTERGDSAVYLCASSFLTPADTQYFGPGTRLTVL.

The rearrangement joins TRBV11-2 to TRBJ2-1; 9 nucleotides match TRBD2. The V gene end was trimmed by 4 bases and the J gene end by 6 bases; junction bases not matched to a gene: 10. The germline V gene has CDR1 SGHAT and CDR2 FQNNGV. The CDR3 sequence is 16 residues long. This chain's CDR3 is CASSSRSPSGVNEQFF. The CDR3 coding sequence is TGTGCCAGCAGCTCCCGCTCTCCTAGCGGGGTCAATGAGCAGTTCTTC.

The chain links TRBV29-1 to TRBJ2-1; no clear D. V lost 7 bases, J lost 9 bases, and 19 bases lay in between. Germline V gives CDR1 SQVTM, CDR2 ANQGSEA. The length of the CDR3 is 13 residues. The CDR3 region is CSATLLAPGEQFF. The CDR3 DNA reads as TGCAGCGCCACCCTCCTGGCACCCGGTGAGCAGTTCTTC.

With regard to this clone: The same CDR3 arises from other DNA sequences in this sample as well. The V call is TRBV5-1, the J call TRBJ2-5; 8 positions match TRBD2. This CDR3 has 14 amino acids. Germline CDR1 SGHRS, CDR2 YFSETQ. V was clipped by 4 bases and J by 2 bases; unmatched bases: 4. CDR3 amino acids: CASSPGLAQETQYF. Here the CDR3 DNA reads TGCGCCAGCAGCCCTGGACTAGCACAAGAGACCCAGTACTTC. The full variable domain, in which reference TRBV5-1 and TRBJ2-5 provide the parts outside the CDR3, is KAGVTQTPRYLIKTRGQQVTLSCSPISGHRSVSWYQQTPGQGLQFLFEYFSETQRNKGNFPGRFSGRQFSNSRSEMNVSTLELGDSALYLCASSPGLAQETQYFGPGTRLLVL.

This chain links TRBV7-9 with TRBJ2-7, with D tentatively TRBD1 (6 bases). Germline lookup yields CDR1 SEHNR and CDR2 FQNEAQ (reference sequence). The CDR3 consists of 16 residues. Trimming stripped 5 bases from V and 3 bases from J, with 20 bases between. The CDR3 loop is CASSPSPGQLFYEQYF. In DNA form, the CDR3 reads TGTGCCAGCAGCCCCTCGCCCGGACAGCTCTTCTACGAGCAGTACTTC.

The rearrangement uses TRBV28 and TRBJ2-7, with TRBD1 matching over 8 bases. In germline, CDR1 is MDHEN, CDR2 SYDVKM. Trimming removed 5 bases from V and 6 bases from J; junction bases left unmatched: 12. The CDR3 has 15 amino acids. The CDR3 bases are TGTGCCAGCAGTGCGTCGGACAGGGCCGGGGGCGAGCAGTACTTC. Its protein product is CASSASDRAGGEQYF.

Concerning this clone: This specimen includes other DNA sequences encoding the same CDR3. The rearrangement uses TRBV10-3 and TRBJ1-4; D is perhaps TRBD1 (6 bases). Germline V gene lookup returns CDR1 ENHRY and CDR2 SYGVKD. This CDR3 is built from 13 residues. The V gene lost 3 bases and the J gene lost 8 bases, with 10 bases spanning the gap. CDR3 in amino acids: CAISDRGDEKLFF. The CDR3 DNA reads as TGTGCCATCAGTGACAGGGGTGACGAAAAACTGTTTTTT.

The CDR3 DNA reads as TGTGCCAGCAGCTTACAGGGCGGAAACACCATATATTTT. Translating it yields CASSLQGGNTIYF. The V call is TRBV5-4, the J call TRBJ1-3, with D perhaps TRBD1 (6 bases). CDR3 size: 13 residues. Deletions cut 2 bases from V and 4 bases from J, with 7 bases between. Germline V gene sequence: CDR1 SGHNT, CDR2 YYREEE (reference sequence).

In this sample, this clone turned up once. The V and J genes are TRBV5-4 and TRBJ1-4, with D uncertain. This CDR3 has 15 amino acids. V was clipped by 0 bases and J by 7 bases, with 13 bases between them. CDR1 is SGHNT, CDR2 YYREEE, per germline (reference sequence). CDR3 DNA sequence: TGTGCCAGCAGCTTGGAACTAGGGTCGGCTGAAAAACTGTTTTTT. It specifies CASSLELGSAEKLFF.

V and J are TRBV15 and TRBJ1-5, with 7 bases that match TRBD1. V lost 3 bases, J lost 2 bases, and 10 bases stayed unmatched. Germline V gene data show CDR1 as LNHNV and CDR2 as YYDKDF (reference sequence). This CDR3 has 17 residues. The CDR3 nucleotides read TGTGCCACCAGCAGGGGAACAGGGGATGTTGGCAATCAGCCCCAGCATTTT. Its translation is CATSRGTGDVGNQPQHF.

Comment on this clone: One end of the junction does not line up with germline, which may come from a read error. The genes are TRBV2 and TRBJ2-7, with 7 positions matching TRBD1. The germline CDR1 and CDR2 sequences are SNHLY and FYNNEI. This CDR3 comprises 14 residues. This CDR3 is CASREGTDHYEQYF. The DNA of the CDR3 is TGTGCCAGCAGAGAAGGGACAGATCATTACGAGCAGTACTTC.

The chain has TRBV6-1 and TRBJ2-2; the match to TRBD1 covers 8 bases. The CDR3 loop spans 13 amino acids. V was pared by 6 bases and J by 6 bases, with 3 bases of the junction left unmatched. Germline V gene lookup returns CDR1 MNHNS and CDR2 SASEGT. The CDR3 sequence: CASSLTGAGELFF. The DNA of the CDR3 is TGTGCCAGCAGCCTGACAGGGGCCGGGGAGCTGTTTTTT.

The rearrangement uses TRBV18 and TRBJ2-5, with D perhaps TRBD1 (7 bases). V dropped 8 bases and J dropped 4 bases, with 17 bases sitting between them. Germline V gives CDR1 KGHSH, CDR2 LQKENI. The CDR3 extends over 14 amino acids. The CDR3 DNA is TGTGCCAGCCGCACCGGGCAGGGGGGAGAGACCCAGTACTTC. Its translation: CASRTGQGGETQYF.

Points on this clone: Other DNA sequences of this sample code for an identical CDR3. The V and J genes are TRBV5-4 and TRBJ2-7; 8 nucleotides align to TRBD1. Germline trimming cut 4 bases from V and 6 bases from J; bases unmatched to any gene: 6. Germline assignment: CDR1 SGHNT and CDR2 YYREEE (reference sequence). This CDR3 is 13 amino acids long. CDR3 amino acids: CASSLTGAGEQYF. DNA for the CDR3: TGTGCCAGCAGCCTGACAGGGGCTGGCGAGCAGTACTTC.

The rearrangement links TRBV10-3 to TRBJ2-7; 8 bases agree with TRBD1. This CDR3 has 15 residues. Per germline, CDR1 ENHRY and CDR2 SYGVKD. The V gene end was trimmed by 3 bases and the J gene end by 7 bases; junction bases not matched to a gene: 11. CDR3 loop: CAISEMTGALGEQYF. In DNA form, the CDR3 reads TGTGCCATCAGTGAAATGACAGGGGCCTTAGGTGAGCAGTACTTC.

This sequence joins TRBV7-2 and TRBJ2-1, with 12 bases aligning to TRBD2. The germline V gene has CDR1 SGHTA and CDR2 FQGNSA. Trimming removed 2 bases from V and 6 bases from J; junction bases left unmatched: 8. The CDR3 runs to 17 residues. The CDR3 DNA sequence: TGTGCCAGCAGCTTAAGGCCCAGGACTAGCGGGGTCAATGAGCAGTTCTTC. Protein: CASSLRPRTSGVNEQFF.

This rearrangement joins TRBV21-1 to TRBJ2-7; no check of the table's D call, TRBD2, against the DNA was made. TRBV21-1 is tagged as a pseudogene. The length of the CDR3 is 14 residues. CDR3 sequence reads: CASSKGAGMYEQYF. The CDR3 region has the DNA TGTGCCAGCAGCAAAGGGGCGGGAATGTACGAGCAGTACTTC.

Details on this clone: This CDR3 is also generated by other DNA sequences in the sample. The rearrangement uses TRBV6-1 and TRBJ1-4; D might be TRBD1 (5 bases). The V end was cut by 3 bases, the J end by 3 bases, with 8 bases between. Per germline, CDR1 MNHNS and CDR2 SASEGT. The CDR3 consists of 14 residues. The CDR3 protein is CASSEGGANEKLFF. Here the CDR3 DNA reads TGTGCCAGCAGTGAGGGGGGGGCTAATGAAAAACTGTTTTTT.

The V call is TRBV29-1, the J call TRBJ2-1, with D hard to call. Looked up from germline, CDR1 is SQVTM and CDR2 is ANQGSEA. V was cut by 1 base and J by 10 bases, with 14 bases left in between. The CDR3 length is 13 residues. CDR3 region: CSVEGLPGAEQFF. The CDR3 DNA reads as TGCAGCGTTGAAGGGTTACCGGGTGCCGAGCAGTTCTTC.

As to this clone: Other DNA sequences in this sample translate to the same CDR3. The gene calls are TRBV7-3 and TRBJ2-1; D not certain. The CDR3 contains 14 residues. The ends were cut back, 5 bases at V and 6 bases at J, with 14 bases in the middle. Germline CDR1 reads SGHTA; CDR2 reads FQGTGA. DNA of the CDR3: TGTGCCAGCAGCCCCCCCGGAGTAGGCAATGAGCAGTTCTTC. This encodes CASSPPGVGNEQFF.

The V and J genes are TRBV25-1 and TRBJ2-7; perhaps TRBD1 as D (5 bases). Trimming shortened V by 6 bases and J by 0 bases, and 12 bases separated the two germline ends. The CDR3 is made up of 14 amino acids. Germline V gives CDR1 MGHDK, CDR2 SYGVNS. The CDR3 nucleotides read TGTGCCAGCAGCCCGACAGTCCCCTCCTACGAGCAGTACTTC. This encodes CASSPTVPSYEQYF.

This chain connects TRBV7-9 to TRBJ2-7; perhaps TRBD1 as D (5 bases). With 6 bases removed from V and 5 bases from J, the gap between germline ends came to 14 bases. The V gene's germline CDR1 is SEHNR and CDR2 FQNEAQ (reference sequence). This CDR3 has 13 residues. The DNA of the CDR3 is TGTGCCAGCAGTCGTCAGGGTAAAAACGAGCAGTACTTC. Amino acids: CASSRQGKNEQYF.

CDR3 sequence: CAWGRDLNEQFF. The CDR3 nucleotides read TGTGCCTGGGGGCGGGATCTCAATGAGCAGTTCTTC. This chain joins TRBV30 and TRBJ2-1; maybe TRBD2 (6 bases). Trimming cost V 5 bases and J 6 bases, with 11 bases left between them. The CDR3 is made up of 12 amino acids. Germline V lookup: CDR1 GTSNPN, CDR2 SVGIG (reference sequence).